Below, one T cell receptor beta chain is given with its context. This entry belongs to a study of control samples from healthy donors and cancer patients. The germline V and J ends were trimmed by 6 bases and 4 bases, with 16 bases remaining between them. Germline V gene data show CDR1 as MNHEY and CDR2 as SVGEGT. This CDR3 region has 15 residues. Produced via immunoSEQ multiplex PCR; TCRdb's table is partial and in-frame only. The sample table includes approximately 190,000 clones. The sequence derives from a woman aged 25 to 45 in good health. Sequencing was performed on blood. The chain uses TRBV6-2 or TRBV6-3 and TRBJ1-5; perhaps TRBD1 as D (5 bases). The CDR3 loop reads CASSKMGDTNQPQHF. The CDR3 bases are TGTGCCAGCAGCAAGATGGGGGATACAAATCAGCCCCAGCATTTT.